This is a list of T cell receptor beta chains from one sample in a study of blood T cells in healthy people across ages. TCRdb re-called the 5' RACE reads with MiXCR, one entry per CDR3 protein. The table has 1.5 million to 2 million distinct CDR3 sequences, about 30% seen once. The sequenced material came from blood. The origin of the receptors is a woman between 25 and 40 years old in good health. Each CDR3 is given with its conserved first and last residue. The D gene is left open where the match is weak. Clone size is not always given. Where it is, it says once, few, many or a class for expanded clones.

>few|TRBV6-2/TRBV6-3|.|TRBJ2-7|16
TGTGCCAGCAGTTACTCGGGCGGCAGGTTCAGCCACGAGCAGTACTTC
CASSYSGGRFSHEQYF
>.|TRBV11-2|TRBD1|TRBJ2-5|17
TGTGCCAGCAGCCTGAACTGGGGACAGGCCTTTCCCTTGGAGCAGTACTTC
CASSLNWGQAFPLEQYF
>.|TRBV20-1|.|TRBJ1-6|17
TGCAGTGCTAAATCGGCGCGGGGTATGCGCTATAATTCACCCCTCCACTTT
CSAKSARGMRYNSPLHF
>.|TRBV3-1|.|TRBJ2-1|16
TGTGCCAGCAGCCAAGGGCTAGCGAGGGATTACAATGAGCAGTTCTTC
CASSQGLARDYNEQFF
>.|TRBV2|.|TRBJ2-3|14
TGTGCCAGCAGTAATGGGTTCTCCACAGATACGCAGTATTTT
CASSNGFSTDTQYF
>.|TRBV11-2|TRBD2|TRBJ2-7|15
TGTGCCAGCAGCCTGATAGGGACTAGCGGCTACGAGCAGTACTTC
CASSLIGTSGYEQYF
>many|TRBV6-5|TRBD2|TRBJ2-5|17
TGTGCCAGCAGTTACTCCGCGGGCGCGGGGGGCCAAGAGACCCAGTACTTC
CASSYSAGAGGQETQYF
>.|TRBV20-1|.|TRBJ2-2|12
TGCAGTGCCCCGTGGCTAACCGGGGAGCTGTTTTTT
CSAPWLTGELFF
>few|TRBV7-9|.|TRBJ1-1|12
TGTGCCAGCAGCTTCGCAGGGGCCGGAGCTTTCTTT
CASSFAGAGAFF
>few|TRBV2|.|TRBJ2-4|12
TGTGCCAGCCAGCAGGGACAAAACATTCAGTACTTC
CASQQGQNIQYF
>.|TRBV7-7|.|TRBJ2-1|13
TGTGCCAGCAGCCCGCGTGGGGACCTTGAGCAGTTCTTC
CASSPRGDLEQFF
>.|TRBV11-2|.|TRBJ2-3|17
TGTGCCAGCAGCTTGTTGGTTCAGGGGGGTCGACCAGATACGCAGTATTTT
CASSLLVQGGRPDTQYF
>many|TRBV7-2|.|TRBJ2-1|17
TGTGCCAGCAGTTCAACAAGCGGGCGGAGCTCCTACAATGAGCAGTTCTTC
CASSSTSGRSSYNEQFF
>.|TRBV11-1|TRBD1|TRBJ1-1|19
TGTGCCAGCAGCCAATCGCCCGGACAGGGGGCAGGAATGAACACTGAAGCTTTCTTT
CASSQSPGQGAGMNTEAFF
>many|TRBV20-1|TRBD2|TRBJ2-7|16
TGCAGTGCTAGGCCTGGATGGCGGGGGAGCTCCTACGAGCAGTACTTC
CSARPGWRGSSYEQYF
>.|TRBV5-1|.|TRBJ2-6|18
TGCGCCAGCAGCTTGCGGTGGACATGGAGTCCTGGGGCCAACGTCCTGACTTTC
CASSLRWTWSPGANVLTF
>few|TRBV7-9|TRBD2|TRBJ2-2|16
TGTGCCAGCAGCTCGCCACTGGTCCGGGGGGCCGGGGAGCTGTTTTTT
CASSSPLVRGAGELFF
>.|TRBV7-3|.|TRBJ1-1|16
TGTGCCAGCAGCCCAATACCTGGACGTCAGAACACTGAAGCTTTCTTT
CASSPIPGRQNTEAFF
>many|TRBV12-3/TRBV12-4|TRBD2|TRBJ2-5|14
TGTGCCAGCAGTTTACCCGGGGGGGAAGAGACCCAGTACTTC
CASSLPGGEETQYF
>.|TRBV5-1|.|TRBJ2-3|15
TGCGCCAGCAGCTTGGGACAGAGGGGATGGGATACGCAGGATTTT
CASSLGQRGWDTQDF
>few|TRBV4-2|.|TRBJ2-2|14
TGTGCCAGCAGCCAAGATCGAAACGCCGGGGAGCTGTTTTTT
CASSQDRNAGELFF
>.|TRBV24-1|.|TRBJ2-1|15
TGTGCCACCAGTGATTCCTACCTGGGGTCCAATGAGCAGTTCTTC
CATSDSYLGSNEQFF
>few|TRBV6-6|TRBD1|TRBJ1-5|16
TGTGCCAGCAGGGCACTCGGGGACAGGGGAGGTCAGCCCCAGCATTTT
CASRALGDRGGQPQHF
>.|TRBV7-3|.|TRBJ1-1|15
TGTGCCAGCAGTCACGGACAGACTGAAGTATCTGAAGCTTTCTTT
CASSHGQTEVSEAFF
>.|TRBV9|.|TRBJ2-1|14
TGTGCCAGCAGCGTAGACGGCCTTAGGGATGAGCAGTTCTTC
CASSVDGLRDEQFF
>many|TRBV5-1|.|TRBJ2-7|13
TGCGCCAGCAGCCACCCGGGGAACTACGAGCAGTACTTC
CASSHPGNYEQYF
>few|TRBV20-1|.|TRBJ2-7|13
TGCAGTGCTAGCGGACGGAACGGAATAGAGCAGTACTTC
CSASGRNGIEQYF
>.|TRBV2|TRBD1|TRBJ1-5|15
TGTGCCAGCAGGGGACAGACTAATAGCAATCAGCCCCAGCATTTT
CASRGQTNSNQPQHF
>.|TRBV5-5|.|TRBJ2-4|14
TGTGCCTCCTCCAACCGGGGGACCAAAAACATTCAGTACTTC
CASSNRGTKNIQYF
>once|TRBV7-6|TRBD1|TRBJ1-5|15
TGTACCAGCAGCGAACATCCGGGACAGAATCAGCCCCAGCATTTT
CTSSEHPGQNQPQHF
>.|TRBV10-1|.|TRBJ2-2|13
TGCGCCAGCAGTCTACAGTACACCGGGGAGCTGTTTTTT
CASSLQYTGELFF
>.|TRBV5-1|TRBD2|TRBJ2-7|17
TGCGCCAGCAGCGGGGGACTAGCGGGAGGGCCCCCTTACGAGCAGTACTTC
CASSGGLAGGPPYEQYF
>few|TRBV4-1|.|TRBJ1-1|14
TGCGCCAGCAGCCAATCTCAGAGGAACACTGAAGCTTTCTTT
CASSQSQRNTEAFF
>many|TRBV10-1|.|TRBJ2-5|15
TGCGCCAGCAGGCCGTGCGTCTATTACAGGGCGTCTCAGTACTTC
CASRPCVYYRASQYF
>few|TRBV7-9|.|TRBJ2-7|12
TGTGCCAGCAGCTTAGTTCACCACGAGCAGTACTTC
CASSLVHHEQYF
>.|TRBV28|.|TRBJ2-3|13
TGTGCCATCGAAGGGGGGTCGGCAGATACGCAGTATTTT
CAIEGGSADTQYF